This record looks at one T cell receptor beta chain sequence and its context. This record belongs to a study of blood T cell repertoires in COVID-19. Assay used: immunoSEQ multiplex PCR; TCRdb lists only in-frame clones, some missing. The repertoire holds 150,000 to 200,000 clones, with around 85% as singletons. The CDR3 is 15 residues long. Looked up from germline, CDR1 is SGHDT and CDR2 is YYEEEE. V gave up 2 bases and J gave up 4 bases; unmatched junction bases: 7. This sequence was found in a man aged 65 to 79 with active or convalescent COVID-19. The chain recombines TRBV5-6 with TRBJ2-7, with 9 bases identical to TRBD1. The sequenced material came from peripheral blood. The DNA for the CDR3 is TGTGCCAGCAGCTTTTCCGGGACAGGGTTGTACGAGCAGTACTTC. As protein: CASSFSGTGLYEQYF. The entire variable domain, with the rest obtained from reference TRBV5-6 and TRBJ2-7, is as follows: DAGVTQSPTHLIKTRGQQVTLRCSPKSGHDTVSWYQQALGQGPQFIFQYYEEEERQRGNFPDRFSGHQFPNYSSELNVNALLLGDSALYLCASSFSGTGLYEQYFGPGTRLTVT.